This is a list of T cell receptor beta chains from one sample in a study of beta chain features in type 1 diabetes. The table came from immunoSEQ multiplex PCR; TCRdb's copy has only in-frame clones and leaves some out. Among roughly 500,000 clones listed, approximately 30% were seen once. The sample consisted of naive CD4+ T cells from blood. All receptors come from a man between 18 and 29 years old in good health. CDR3s include the opening cysteine and the closing phenylalanine or tryptophan. D genes are given only for firm matches. Size tells how often a clone was seen (once, few, many) or the class of an expanded clone, and some rows leave it out.

CDR3aa: CASSDLQGTDTQYF; CDR3nt: TGTGCCAGCAGTGACCTACAGGGGACAGATACGCAGTATTTT; abundance: few; d_gene: TRBD1; v_gene: TRBV25-1; j_gene: TRBJ2-3
CDR3aa: CASSLSASWDTQYF; CDR3nt: TGTGCCAGCAGTTTGTCGGCAAGCTGGGATACGCAGTATTTT; abundance: few; d_gene: -; v_gene: TRBV28; j_gene: TRBJ2-3
CDR3aa: CASGWHRIEAFF; CDR3nt: TGTGCCTCCGGTTGGCACCGAATCGAAGCTTTCTTT; abundance: few; d_gene: -; v_gene: TRBV30; j_gene: TRBJ1-1
CDR3aa: CASRAGGGNEQFF; CDR3nt: TGTGCCAGCAGGGCGGGAGGGGGAAATGAGCAGTTCTTC; abundance: -; d_gene: TRBD2; v_gene: TRBV28; j_gene: TRBJ2-1
CDR3aa: CAWTRGGAGENGYTF; CDR3nt: TGTGCCTGGACCCGCGGGGGCGCGGGGGAGAATGGCTACACCTTC; abundance: -; d_gene: -; v_gene: TRBV30; j_gene: TRBJ1-2
CDR3aa: CAWDREVGTDTQYF; CDR3nt: TGTGCCTGGGACAGGGAGGTCGGCACAGATACGCAGTATTTT; abundance: few; d_gene: -; v_gene: TRBV30; j_gene: TRBJ2-3
CDR3aa: CASSEVGLAAETQYF; CDR3nt: TGTGCCAGCAGTGAAGTGGGACTAGCGGCAGAGACCCAGTACTTC; abundance: -; d_gene: TRBD2; v_gene: TRBV6-1; j_gene: TRBJ2-5
CDR3aa: CASSLDGPSGGTQYF; CDR3nt: TGTGCCAGCAGCTTAGATGGCCCCTCTGGAGGGACCCAGTACTTC; abundance: -; d_gene: -; v_gene: TRBV7-2; j_gene: TRBJ2-5
CDR3aa: CASSKTGSLITEAFF; CDR3nt: TGTGCCAGCTCAAAAACCGGGAGCCTCATCACTGAAGCTTTCTTT; abundance: -; d_gene: -; v_gene: TRBV18; j_gene: TRBJ1-1
CDR3aa: CASSVDRYQETQYF; CDR3nt: TGTGCCAGCAGTGTTGACAGATACCAAGAGACCCAGTACTTC; abundance: -; d_gene: -; v_gene: TRBV2; j_gene: TRBJ2-5
CDR3aa: CAWSDLGEKLFF; CDR3nt: TGTGCCTGGAGTGATCTCGGAGAAAAACTGTTTTTT; abundance: few; d_gene: -; v_gene: TRBV30; j_gene: TRBJ1-4
CDR3aa: CASSPPGRGKSYEQYF; CDR3nt: TGTGCCAGCTCACCACCAGGCAGGGGTAAATCCTACGAGCAGTACTTC; abundance: few; d_gene: -; v_gene: TRBV18; j_gene: TRBJ2-7
CDR3aa: CASSSGERSYGYTF; CDR3nt: TGTGCCAGCAGTTCAGGGGAACGGAGCTATGGCTACACCTTC; abundance: -; d_gene: -; v_gene: TRBV6-5; j_gene: TRBJ1-2
CDR3aa: CASSEDVGEQFF; CDR3nt: TGTGCCAGCAGTGAAGACGTAGGTGAGCAGTTCTTC; abundance: few; d_gene: -; v_gene: TRBV2; j_gene: TRBJ2-1
CDR3aa: CASSSDRVVYTF; CDR3nt: TGTGCCAGCAGTTCCGACAGGGTTGTCTACACCTTC; abundance: few; d_gene: TRBD1; v_gene: TRBV28; j_gene: TRBJ1-2
CDR3aa: CAWSPTGINEQFF; CDR3nt: TGTGCCTGGAGCCCGACAGGGATTAATGAGCAGTTCTTC; abundance: -; d_gene: TRBD1; v_gene: TRBV30; j_gene: TRBJ2-1
CDR3aa: CASSLEDSLYNEQFF; CDR3nt: TGCGCCAGCAGCTTGGAGGACAGCCTATACAATGAGCAGTTCTTC; abundance: -; d_gene: -; v_gene: TRBV5-1; j_gene: TRBJ2-1
CDR3aa: CASSDTRNRVGEQYF; CDR3nt: TGTGCCAGCAGTGATACCCGGAATAGAGTGGGTGAGCAGTACTTC; abundance: once; d_gene: -; v_gene: TRBV25-1; j_gene: TRBJ2-7
CDR3aa: CAWTRRFDYNEQFF; CDR3nt: TGTGCCTGGACTAGACGGTTCGACTACAATGAGCAGTTCTTC; abundance: -; d_gene: -; v_gene: TRBV30; j_gene: TRBJ2-1
CDR3aa: CASSHTRTSGHNEQFF; CDR3nt: TGTGCCAGCAGCCATACCCGGACTAGCGGGCACAATGAGCAGTTCTTC; abundance: -; d_gene: TRBD2; v_gene: TRBV14; j_gene: TRBJ2-1
CDR3aa: CAWSVGLARLYEQYF; CDR3nt: TGTGCCTGGAGTGTAGGACTAGCGAGACTTTACGAGCAGTACTTC; abundance: -; d_gene: TRBD2; v_gene: TRBV30; j_gene: TRBJ2-7
CDR3aa: CAWDVLAGAEQFF; CDR3nt: TGTGCCTGGGATGTCCTAGCGGGTGCTGAGCAGTTCTTC; abundance: few; d_gene: TRBD2; v_gene: TRBV30; j_gene: TRBJ2-1
CDR3aa: CAWRGPFEAFF; CDR3nt: TGTGCCTGGAGAGGCCCATTTGAAGCTTTCTTT; abundance: few; d_gene: -; v_gene: TRBV30; j_gene: TRBJ1-1
CDR3aa: CSVEAGTVNEKLFF; CDR3nt: TGCAGCGTTGAAGCCGGGACAGTAAATGAAAAACTGTTTTTT; abundance: -; d_gene: TRBD1; v_gene: TRBV29-1; j_gene: TRBJ1-4
CDR3aa: CASHRASSYEQYF; CDR3nt: TGTGCCAGCCACAGGGCTAGCTCCTACGAGCAGTACTTC; abundance: few; d_gene: -; v_gene: TRBV28; j_gene: TRBJ2-7
CDR3aa: CSVVYDWSYNEQFF; CDR3nt: TGCAGCGTTGTTTACGATTGGTCCTACAATGAGCAGTTCTTC; abundance: few; d_gene: -; v_gene: TRBV29-1; j_gene: TRBJ2-1
CDR3aa: CAWRIGETQYF; CDR3nt: TGTGCCTGGAGAATAGGAGAGACCCAGTACTTC; abundance: -; d_gene: -; v_gene: TRBV30; j_gene: TRBJ2-5
CDR3aa: CAISAERESHEQYF; CDR3nt: TGTGCCATCAGTGCTGAGCGGGAGTCCCACGAGCAGTACTTC; abundance: few; d_gene: TRBD2; v_gene: TRBV10-3; j_gene: TRBJ2-7
CDR3aa: CASSDWDFSSYEQYF; CDR3nt: TGTGCCAGCAGTGATTGGGATTTTAGCTCCTACGAGCAGTACTTC; abundance: -; d_gene: -; v_gene: TRBV28; j_gene: TRBJ2-7
CDR3aa: CASSLEGVDTQYF; CDR3nt: TGCGCCAGCAGCTTGGAGGGGGTGGATACGCAGTATTTT; abundance: -; d_gene: -; v_gene: TRBV5-1; j_gene: TRBJ2-3
CDR3aa: CASSQTSGSYNEQFF; CDR3nt: TGTGCCAGCAGCCAGACTAGCGGGAGTTACAATGAGCAGTTCTTC; abundance: -; d_gene: TRBD2; v_gene: TRBV11-2; j_gene: TRBJ2-1
CDR3aa: CAISGYQGNTEAFF; CDR3nt: TGTGCCATCAGTGGGTACCAAGGGAACACTGAAGCTTTCTTT; abundance: few; d_gene: -; v_gene: TRBV10-3; j_gene: TRBJ1-1
CDR3aa: CASSESWSEAFF; CDR3nt: TGTGCCAGCAGTGAGAGTTGGTCTGAAGCTTTCTTT; abundance: -; d_gene: -; v_gene: TRBV6-1; j_gene: TRBJ1-1
CDR3aa: CASSSRQGPRRTQYF; CDR3nt: TGTGCCAGCAGCTCGAGACAGGGCCCGCGTAGGACCCAGTACTTC; abundance: -; d_gene: TRBD1; v_gene: TRBV11-1; j_gene: TRBJ2-5
CDR3aa: CASSVLAGRATDTQYF; CDR3nt: TGTGCCAGCAGCGTCCTAGCGGGCCGGGCCACAGATACGCAGTATTTT; abundance: few; d_gene: TRBD2; v_gene: TRBV7-2; j_gene: TRBJ2-3
CDR3aa: CASSVGQTLFSGANVLTF; CDR3nt: TGTGCCAGCAGCGTAGGGCAGACCCTTTTCTCTGGGGCCAACGTCCTGACTTTC; abundance: few; d_gene: -; v_gene: TRBV9; j_gene: TRBJ2-6
CDR3aa: CASSRTGDTSQPQHF; CDR3nt: TGCGCCAGCAGCAGGACAGGGGATACGAGTCAGCCCCAGCATTTT; abundance: -; d_gene: TRBD1; v_gene: TRBV5-1; j_gene: TRBJ1-5
CDR3aa: CASSATGTGTDTQYF; CDR3nt: TGTGCCAGCAGCGCAACCGGGACAGGCACAGATACGCAGTATTTT; abundance: -; d_gene: TRBD1; v_gene: TRBV7-2; j_gene: TRBJ2-3
CDR3aa: CASTTGALADYNEQFF; CDR3nt: TGTGCCAGCACCACAGGAGCATTAGCGGACTACAATGAGCAGTTCTTC; abundance: -; d_gene: -; v_gene: TRBV5-4; j_gene: TRBJ2-1
CDR3aa: CASSDRQGVETQYF; CDR3nt: TGTGCCAGCAGTGACCGGCAGGGAGTAGAGACCCAGTACTTC; abundance: once; d_gene: -; v_gene: TRBV2; j_gene: TRBJ2-5
CDR3aa: CASSTRGGSGANVLTF; CDR3nt: TGTGCCAGCAGCACTCGCGGGGGCTCTGGGGCCAACGTCCTGACTTTC; abundance: -; d_gene: TRBD2; v_gene: TRBV7-2; j_gene: TRBJ2-6
CDR3aa: CASSEALGRDYGYTF; CDR3nt: TGTGCCAGCAGTGAAGCGCTTGGGCGAGACTATGGCTACACCTTC; abundance: once; d_gene: -; v_gene: TRBV6-1; j_gene: TRBJ1-2
CDR3aa: CATSRDGTPKAFF; CDR3nt: TGTGCCACCAGCAGAGATGGGACACCTAAAGCTTTCTTT; abundance: -; d_gene: -; v_gene: TRBV15; j_gene: TRBJ1-1